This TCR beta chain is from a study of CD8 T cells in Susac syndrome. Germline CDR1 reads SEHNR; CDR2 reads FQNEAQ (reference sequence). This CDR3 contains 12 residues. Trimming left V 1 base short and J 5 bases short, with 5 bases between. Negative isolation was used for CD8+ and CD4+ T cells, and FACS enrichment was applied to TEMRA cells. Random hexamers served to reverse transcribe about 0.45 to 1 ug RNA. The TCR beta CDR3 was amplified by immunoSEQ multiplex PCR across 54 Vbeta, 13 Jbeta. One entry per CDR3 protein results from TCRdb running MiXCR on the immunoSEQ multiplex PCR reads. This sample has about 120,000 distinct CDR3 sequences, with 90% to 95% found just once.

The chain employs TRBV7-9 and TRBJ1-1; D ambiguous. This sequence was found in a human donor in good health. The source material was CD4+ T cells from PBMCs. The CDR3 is CASSLGPTEAFF. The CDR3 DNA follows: TGTGCCAGCAGCTTAGGCCCGACTGAAGCTTTCTTT. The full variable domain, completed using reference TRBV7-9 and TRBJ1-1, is DTGVSQNPRHKITKRGQNVTFRCDPISEHNRLYWYRQTLGQGPEFLTYFQNEAQLEKSRLLSDRFSAERPKGSFSTLEIQRTEQGDSAMYLCASSLGPTEAFFGQGTRLTVV.